This TCR beta chain is drawn from a study of T cell changes during pregnancy in multiple sclerosis. Sequenced by immunoSEQ multiplex PCR; TCRdb stores in-frame clones only, minus some. The sample includes some 31,000 clones, around 91% seen only once; the top ten take 3.5% to 5%. There are 13 residues in the CDR3. Germline lookup yields CDR1 MNHEY and CDR2 SMNVEV (reference sequence). V dropped 2 bases and J dropped 1 base, with 5 bases sitting between them. This TCR came from a female donor in good health, enrolled as a control in a pregnancy study. V is TRBV27 and J is TRBJ1-1; D not resolved. Material: CD8+ T cells from peripheral blood mononuclear cells, obtained in the second trimester of pregnancy. The CDR3: CASSLKQNTEAFF. CDR3 bases: TGTGCCAGCAGTTTAAAACAGAACACTGAAGCTTTCTTT.